This record concerns one T cell receptor (beta chain) sequence. Regarding time point: cycle 4 day 1 (C4D1), after 5 to 7 weeks of nivolumab. Relapse after autologous stem cell transplantation occurred in every patient, and brentuximab vedotin exposure varied. Here immunoSEQ multiplex PCR was the method, and the copy in TCRdb shows in-frame clones only, minus some. The sample has tens of thousands of clones; 85% to 90% are singletons. The record originates from a study of PD-1 blockade in classical Hodgkin lymphoma. The CDR3 length is 16 residues. Per the germline V gene, CDR1 is MNHNS and CDR2 is SASEGT. V was cut by 2 bases and J by 5 bases, with 19 bases left in between.

The clonotype was recovered from a human donor with classical Hodgkin lymphoma. The material was peripheral blood mononuclear cells (PBMCs), obtained before the fourth cycle of nivolumab. V gene TRBV6-1 combines with J gene TRBJ2-7, with D unresolved. As DNA, the CDR3 is TGTGCCAGCAGTGAAAGGTGGCAGTCGAGATTAAACGAGCAGTACTTC. Amino acid sequence: CASSERWQSRLNEQYF.